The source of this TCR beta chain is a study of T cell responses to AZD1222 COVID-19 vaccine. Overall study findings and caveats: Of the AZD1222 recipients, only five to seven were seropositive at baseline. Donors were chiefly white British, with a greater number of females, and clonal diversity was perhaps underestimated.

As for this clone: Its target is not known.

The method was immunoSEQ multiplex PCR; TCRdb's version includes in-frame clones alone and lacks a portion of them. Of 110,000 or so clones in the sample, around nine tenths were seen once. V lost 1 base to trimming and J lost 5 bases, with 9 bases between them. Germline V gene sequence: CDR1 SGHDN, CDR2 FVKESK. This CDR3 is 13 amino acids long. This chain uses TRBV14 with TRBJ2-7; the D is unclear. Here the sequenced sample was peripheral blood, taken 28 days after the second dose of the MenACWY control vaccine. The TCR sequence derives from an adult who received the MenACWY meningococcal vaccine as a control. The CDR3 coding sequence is TGTGCCAGCAGCCAAGTCCGAGCACACGAGCAGTACTTC. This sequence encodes CASSQVRAHEQYF.